Included here is one T cell receptor (beta chain) sequence, with context. These data are taken from a study of blood T cell repertoires in COVID-19. Turning to the study itself: Both acute and convalescent COVID-19 samples were obtained from the United States, Italy and Spain. PBMCs, B-cell-depleted T cells, or T cells were the source of the cDNA or gDNA that made up the material.

Original processing notes: Amplification of reference gene primers provided the estimated nucleated cell counts. The protocol was immunoSEQ multiplex PCR, while the TCRdb copy is restricted to in-frame clones and leaves out a portion. V, J and clone size are taken as reported in that table, and D and trimming were inferred from the DNA itself. The sample lists roughly 200,000 clones; 70% to 90% were seen once. There are 13 residues in the CDR3. CDR1 and CDR2 (germline): SNHLY, FYNNEI. V lost 4 bases, J lost 2 bases, and 8 bases lay in between. The sequenced sample was peripheral blood. V is TRBV2 and J is TRBJ1-2; D uncertain. This TCR was sampled from a woman of 80 years or more with acute or convalescent COVID-19. This chain's CDR3 is CASSVSRNYGYTF. CDR3 nucleotides: TGTGCCAGCAGTGTCAGTCGCAACTATGGCTACACCTTC.